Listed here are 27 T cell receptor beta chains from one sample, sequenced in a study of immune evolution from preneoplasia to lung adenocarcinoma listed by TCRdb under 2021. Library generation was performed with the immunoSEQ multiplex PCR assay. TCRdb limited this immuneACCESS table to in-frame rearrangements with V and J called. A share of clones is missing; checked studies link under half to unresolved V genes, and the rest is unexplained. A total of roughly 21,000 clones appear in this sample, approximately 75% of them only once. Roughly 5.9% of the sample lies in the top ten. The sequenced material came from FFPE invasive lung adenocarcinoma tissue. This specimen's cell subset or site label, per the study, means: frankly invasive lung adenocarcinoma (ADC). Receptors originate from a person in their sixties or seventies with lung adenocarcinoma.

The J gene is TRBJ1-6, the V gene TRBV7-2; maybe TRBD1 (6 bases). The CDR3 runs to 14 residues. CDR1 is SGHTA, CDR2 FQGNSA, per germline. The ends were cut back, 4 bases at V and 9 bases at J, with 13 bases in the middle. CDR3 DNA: TGTGCCAGCAGCTGGGGGCCCCGGGGTTCACCCCTCCACTTT. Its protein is CASSWGPRGSPLHF.

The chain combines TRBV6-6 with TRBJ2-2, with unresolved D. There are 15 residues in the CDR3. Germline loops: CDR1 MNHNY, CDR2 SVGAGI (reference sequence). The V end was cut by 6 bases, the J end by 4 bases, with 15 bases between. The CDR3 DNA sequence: TGTGCCAGCAGACCCCCATGGGGTTTCACCGGGGAGCTGTTTTTT. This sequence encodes CASRPPWGFTGELFF.

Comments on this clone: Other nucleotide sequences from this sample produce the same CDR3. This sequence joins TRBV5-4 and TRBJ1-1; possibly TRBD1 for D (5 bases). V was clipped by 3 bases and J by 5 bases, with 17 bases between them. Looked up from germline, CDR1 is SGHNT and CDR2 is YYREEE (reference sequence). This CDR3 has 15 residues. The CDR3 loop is CASSSYGGPNTEAFF. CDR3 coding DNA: TGTGCCAGCAGCTCCTACGGGGGACCGAATACTGAAGCTTTCTTT.

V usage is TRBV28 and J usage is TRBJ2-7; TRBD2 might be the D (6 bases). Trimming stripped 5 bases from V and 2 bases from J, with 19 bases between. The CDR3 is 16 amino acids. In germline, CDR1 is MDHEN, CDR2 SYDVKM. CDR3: CASSPPGRGYPYEQYF. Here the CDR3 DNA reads TGTGCCAGCAGTCCTCCCGGGAGAGGATACCCCTACGAGCAGTACTTC.

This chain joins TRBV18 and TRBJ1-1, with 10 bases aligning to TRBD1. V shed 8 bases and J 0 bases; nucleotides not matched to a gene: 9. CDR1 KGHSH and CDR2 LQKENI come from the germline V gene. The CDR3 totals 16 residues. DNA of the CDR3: TGTGCCAGCACGCCATACGGGACAGGGGTGAACACTGAAGCTTTCTTT. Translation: CASTPYGTGVNTEAFF.

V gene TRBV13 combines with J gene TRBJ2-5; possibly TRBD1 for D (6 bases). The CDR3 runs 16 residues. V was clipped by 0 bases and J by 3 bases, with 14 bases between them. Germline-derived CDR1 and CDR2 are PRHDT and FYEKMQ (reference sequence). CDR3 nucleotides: TGTGCCAGCAGCTTAGGCTCGGGAACAGGGAAAGAGACCCAGTACTTC. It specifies CASSLGSGTGKETQYF.

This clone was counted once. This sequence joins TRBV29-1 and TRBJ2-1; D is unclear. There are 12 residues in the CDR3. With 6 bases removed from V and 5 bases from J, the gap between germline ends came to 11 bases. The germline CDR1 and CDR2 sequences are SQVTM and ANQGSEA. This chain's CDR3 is CSVPLGNNEQFF. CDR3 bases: TGCAGCGTCCCTTTGGGGAACAATGAGCAGTTCTTC.

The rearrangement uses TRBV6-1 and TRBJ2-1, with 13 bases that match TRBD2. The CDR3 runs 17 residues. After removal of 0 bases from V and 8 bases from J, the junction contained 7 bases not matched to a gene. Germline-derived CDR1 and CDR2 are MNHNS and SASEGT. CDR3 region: CASSEARTSGSGDEQFF. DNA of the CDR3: TGTGCCAGCAGTGAAGCTAGGACTAGCGGGAGTGGTGATGAGCAGTTCTTC.

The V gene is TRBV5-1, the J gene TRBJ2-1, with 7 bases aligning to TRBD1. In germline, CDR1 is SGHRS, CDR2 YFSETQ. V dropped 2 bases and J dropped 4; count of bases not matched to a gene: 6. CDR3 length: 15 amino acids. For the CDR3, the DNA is TGCGCCAGCAGCTTCGGTGCACAGGGGTACAATGAGCAGTTCTTC. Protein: CASSFGAQGYNEQFF.

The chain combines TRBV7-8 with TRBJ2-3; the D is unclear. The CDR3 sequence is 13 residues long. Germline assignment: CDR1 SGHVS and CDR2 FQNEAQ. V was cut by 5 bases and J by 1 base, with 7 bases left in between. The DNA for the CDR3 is TGTGCCAGCAGCCCCTCGCGCACAGATACGCAGTATTTT. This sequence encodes CASSPSRTDTQYF.

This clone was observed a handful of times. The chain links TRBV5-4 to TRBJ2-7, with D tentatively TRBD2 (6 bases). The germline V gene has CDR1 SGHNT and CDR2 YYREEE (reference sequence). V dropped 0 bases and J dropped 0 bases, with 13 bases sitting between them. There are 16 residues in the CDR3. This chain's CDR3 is CASSLDLARSSYEQYF. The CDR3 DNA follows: TGTGCCAGCAGCTTGGATCTAGCGAGAAGCTCCTACGAGCAGTACTTC. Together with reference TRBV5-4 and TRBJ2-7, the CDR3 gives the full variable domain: ETGVTQSPTHLIKTRGQQVTLRCSSQSGHNTVSWYQQALGQGPQFIFQYYREEENGRGNFPPRFSGLQFPNYSSELNVNALELDDSALYLCASSLDLARSSYEQYFGPGTRLTVT.

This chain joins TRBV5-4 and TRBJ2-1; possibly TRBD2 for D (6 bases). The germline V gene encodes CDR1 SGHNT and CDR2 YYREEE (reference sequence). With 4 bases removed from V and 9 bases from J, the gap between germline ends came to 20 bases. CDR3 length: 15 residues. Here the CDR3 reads CASSLTSHLGSEQFF. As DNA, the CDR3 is TGTGCCAGCAGCCTCACTAGCCATTTAGGGAGTGAGCAGTTCTTC.

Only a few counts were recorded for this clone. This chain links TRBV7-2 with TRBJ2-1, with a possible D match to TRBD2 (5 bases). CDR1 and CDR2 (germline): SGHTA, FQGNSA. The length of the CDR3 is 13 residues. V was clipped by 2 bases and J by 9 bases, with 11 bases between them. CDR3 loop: CASSLTGNGEQFF. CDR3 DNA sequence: TGTGCCAGCAGCTTAACGGGGAACGGTGAGCAGTTCTTC.

CDR3 sequence: CASGLGSSVQETQYF. CDR3 DNA: TGTGCTAGTGGTTTGGGTTCGTCTGTCCAAGAGACCCAGTACTTC. The V and J genes are TRBV12-5 and TRBJ2-5; D gene ambiguous. V was trimmed by 1 base and J by 1 base, leaving 10 bases between them. The CDR3 consists of 15 residues. The germline CDR1 and CDR2 sequences are LGHNT and FRNRAP.

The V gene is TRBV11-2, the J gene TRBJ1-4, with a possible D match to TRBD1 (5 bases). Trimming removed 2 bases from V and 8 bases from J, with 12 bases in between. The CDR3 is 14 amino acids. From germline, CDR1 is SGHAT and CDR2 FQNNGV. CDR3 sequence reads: CASSLTGTGEKLFF. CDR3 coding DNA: TGTGCCAGCAGCTTAACCGGGACCGGGGAAAAACTGTTTTTT.

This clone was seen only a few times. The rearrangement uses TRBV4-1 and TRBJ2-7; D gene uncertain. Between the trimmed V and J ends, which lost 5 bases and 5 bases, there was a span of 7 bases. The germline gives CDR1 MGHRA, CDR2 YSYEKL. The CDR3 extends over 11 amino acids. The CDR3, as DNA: TGCGCCAGCAGCGCTAATCACGAGCAGTACTTC. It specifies CASSANHEQYF.

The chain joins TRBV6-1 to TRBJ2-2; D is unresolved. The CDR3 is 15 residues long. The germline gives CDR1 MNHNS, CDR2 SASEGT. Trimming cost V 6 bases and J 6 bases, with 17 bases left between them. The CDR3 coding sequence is TGTGCCAGCAGCACCGGGCCGGCTTTTGCCGGGGAGCTGTTTTTT. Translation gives CASSTGPAFAGELFF.

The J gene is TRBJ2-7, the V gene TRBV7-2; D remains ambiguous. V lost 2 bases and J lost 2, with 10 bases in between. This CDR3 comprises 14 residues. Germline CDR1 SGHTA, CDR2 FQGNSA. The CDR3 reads CASSLTGLTYEQYF. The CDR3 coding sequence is TGTGCCAGCAGCTTAACGGGCCTGACCTACGAGCAGTACTTC.

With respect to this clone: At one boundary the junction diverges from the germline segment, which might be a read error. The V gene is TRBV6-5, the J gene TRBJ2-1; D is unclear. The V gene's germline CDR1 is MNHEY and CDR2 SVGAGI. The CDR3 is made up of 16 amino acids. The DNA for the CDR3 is TGTGCCAGCAATTACGAAGTTACCCGCGCGCGCAATGAGCAGTTCTTC. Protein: CASNYEVTRARNEQFF.

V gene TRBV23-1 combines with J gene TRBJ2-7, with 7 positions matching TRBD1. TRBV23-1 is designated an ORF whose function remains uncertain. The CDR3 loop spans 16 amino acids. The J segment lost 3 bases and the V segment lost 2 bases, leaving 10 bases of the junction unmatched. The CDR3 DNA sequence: TGCGCCAGCAGTCAACCTACAGGGGATGATTGCTACGAGCAGTACTTC. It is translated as CASSQPTGDDCYEQYF.

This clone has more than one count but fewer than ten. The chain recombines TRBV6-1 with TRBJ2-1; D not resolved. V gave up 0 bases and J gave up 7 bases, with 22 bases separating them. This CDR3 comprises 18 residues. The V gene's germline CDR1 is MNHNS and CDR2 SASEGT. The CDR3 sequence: CASSEALRGSAAANEQFF. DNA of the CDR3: TGTGCCAGCAGTGAAGCGCTTCGAGGTTCTGCCGCTGCGAATGAGCAGTTCTTC.

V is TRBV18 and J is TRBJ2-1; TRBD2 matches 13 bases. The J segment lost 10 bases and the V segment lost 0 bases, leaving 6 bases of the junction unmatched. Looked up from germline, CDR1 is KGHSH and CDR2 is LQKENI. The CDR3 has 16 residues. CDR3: CASSPPGLAGPREQFF. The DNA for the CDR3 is TGTGCCAGCTCACCACCGGGACTAGCGGGACCCAGGGAGCAGTTCTTC.

CDR3 sequence (DNA): TGTGCCAGCAGCTTAAAAGATACGCAGTATTTT. Its translation: CASSLKDTQYF. This rearrangement joins TRBV7-2 to TRBJ2-3, with D unresolved. The ends were cut back, 2 bases at V and 5 bases at J, with 2 bases in the middle. The CDR3 is made up of 11 amino acids. Per the germline V gene, CDR1 is SGHTA and CDR2 is FQGNSA.

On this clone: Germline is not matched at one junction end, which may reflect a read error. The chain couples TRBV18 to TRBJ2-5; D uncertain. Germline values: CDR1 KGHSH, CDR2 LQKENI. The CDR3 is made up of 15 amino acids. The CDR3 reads CASSPLPTHQETQYF. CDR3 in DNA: TGTGCCAGCTCACCACTGCCTACCCACCAGGAGACCCAGTACTTC.

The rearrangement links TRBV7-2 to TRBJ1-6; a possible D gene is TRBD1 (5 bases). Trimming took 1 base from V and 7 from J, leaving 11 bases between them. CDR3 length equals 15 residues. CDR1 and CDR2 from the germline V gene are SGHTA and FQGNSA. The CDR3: CASSLGQGGNSPLHF. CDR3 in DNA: TGTGCCAGCAGCTTAGGGCAGGGTGGAAATTCACCCCTCCACTTT.

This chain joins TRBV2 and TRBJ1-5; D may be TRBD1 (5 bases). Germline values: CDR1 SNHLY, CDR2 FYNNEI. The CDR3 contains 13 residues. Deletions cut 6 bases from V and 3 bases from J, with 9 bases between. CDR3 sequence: CASSRDYNQPQHF. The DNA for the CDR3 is TGTGCCAGCAGCAGGGACTACAATCAGCCCCAGCATTTT.

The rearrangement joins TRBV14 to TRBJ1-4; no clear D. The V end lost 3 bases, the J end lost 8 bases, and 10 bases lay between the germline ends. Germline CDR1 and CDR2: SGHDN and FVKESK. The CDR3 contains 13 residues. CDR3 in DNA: TGTGCCAGCAGCCAGGGGTTTCGGGAAAAACTGTTTTTT. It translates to CASSQGFREKLFF.